A selection of T cell receptor beta chains follows, all from one sample in a study of prognosis after radiotherapy for stage I lung cancer. TCRdb used MiXCR to reprocess the multiplex PCR reads, holding one entry per CDR3 protein. This table holds about 59,000 distinct CDR3 sequences, 26% found once. Sample: PBMCs, taken before or after stereotactic body radiation therapy (not recorded which). The receptors here all came from a donor over 45 with non-small cell lung cancer. Each CDR3 is given without its conserved first and last residue. A D gene is named only where the DNA matches it firmly.

d_call	j_call	v_call	cdr3_aa
TRBD2	TRBJ2-2	TRBV27	ASSQGLVKSDTAELF
.	TRBJ1-2	TRBV6-5	SSSFTGTPYYGYT
TRBD1	TRBJ1-6	TRBV5-6	ASSSPGQPNSPIH
TRBD1	TRBJ2-1	TRBV12-3/TRBV12-4	ASSPRQGFHYNEQF
.	TRBJ2-3	TRBV11-2	ASSTSGQSTDTQY
TRBD1	TRBJ2-7	TRBV10-3	AISEQGLDEQY
.	TRBJ1-5	TRBV28	ASSFQFDQPQH
.	TRBJ2-1	TRBV3-1	ASAPGRNYNEQF
TRBD1	TRBJ2-1	TRBV6-2/TRBV6-3	ASRPPGQGTEQF
.	TRBJ1-5	TRBV29-1	SIKDSNQPQH
.	TRBJ1-4	TRBV28	ASSLVRSTNEKLF
.	TRBJ1-1	TRBV29-1	SVALPGNTEAF
.	TRBJ2-3	TRBV6-2/TRBV6-3	ASSYSGPNTQY
.	TRBJ2-7	TRBV7-2	ASSLAAQAYEQY
TRBD1	TRBJ2-5	TRBV12-3/TRBV12-4	ASRGTGGRKTQY
.	TRBJ2-2	TRBV15	ATSRATGGTGELF
TRBD1	TRBJ1-5	TRBV28	ASRTDRTGGDYQPKH
.	TRBJ1-2	TRBV10-3	AIGGETNYGYT
TRBD1	TRBJ1-2	TRBV7-9	ASSSGDRVHGYT
.	TRBJ1-1	TRBV28	ASSPTGGKNTEAF
TRBD1	TRBJ1-5	TRBV5-4	ASSLGQGQPQH
TRBD2	TRBJ2-2	TRBV11-2	ASRHLEGLAGFTGELF
.	TRBJ1-5	TRBV6-4	ASAPSPWEGKPQH
.	TRBJ2-7	TRBV14	VSIQLGGQRDYEQY
.	TRBJ2-2	TRBV6-5	ASSWTTGGELF
.	TRBJ2-3	TRBV7-9	ASSFWRDTDTQY
.	TRBJ1-1	TRBV6-1	ASSVVPSAF